The 7 T cell receptor beta chains in this list originate from one sample, sequenced in a study of T cell repertoires in cytomegalovirus infection. A single record per CDR3 protein comes from TCRdb applying MiXCR to the reads. The sample shows around 450,000 distinct CDR3 sequences, roughly 30% of them seen only once. Sample: PBMCs. These receptors came from a human donor in good health (CMV status not recorded). Some clones in this sample may be carry-over from other donors' samples.

This clonotype has ten or more counts. The genes are TRBV7-9 and TRBJ2-5, with D tentatively TRBD1 (5 bases). CDR3 length equals 17 residues. V shed 5 bases and J shed 2 bases, with 21 bases lying between them. Germline assignment: CDR1 SEHNR and CDR2 FQNEAQ (reference sequence). The CDR3 DNA is TGTGCCAGCAGCCCCCCCCCTGGCAGGGATACACAAGAGACCCAGTACTTC. Translated, it gives CASSPPPGRDTQETQYF.

At least ten counts were recorded for this clonotype. This chain uses TRBV7-2 with TRBJ2-3; 7 bases agree with TRBD1. This CDR3 comprises 15 residues. V gave up 5 bases and J gave up 2 bases; unmatched junction bases: 7. The germline V gene encodes CDR1 SGHTA and CDR2 FQGNSA. The chain's CDR3 is CASSPGQAPTDTQYF. The CDR3 nucleotides read TGTGCCAGCAGCCCAGGACAGGCGCCCACAGATACGCAGTATTTT.

This clonotype was detected only a few times. The V and J genes are TRBV4-3 and TRBJ2-3; 10 bases line up with TRBD2. Trimming took 0 bases from V and 1 from J; bases not matched to a gene: 10. This CDR3 region has 19 residues. Germline assignment: CDR1 LGHNA and CDR2 YSLEER. This chain's CDR3 is CASSQDLLLAGSRTDTQYF. The CDR3 DNA reads as TGCGCCAGCAGCCAAGATCTCCTACTAGCGGGGAGCCGCACAGATACGCAGTATTTT.

V gene TRBV5-1 combines with J gene TRBJ2-3, with TRBD1 identical over 8 bases. V lost 1 base to trimming and J lost 1 base; unmatched junction nucleotides: 20. This CDR3 has 21 amino acids. The germline CDR1 and CDR2 sequences are SGHRS and YFSETQ. DNA for the CDR3: TGCGCCAGCAGCTTGCCCGGCAGTGGGTACTCGACAGGGGAAGGCACAGATACGCAGTATTTT. This gives the protein CASSLPGSGYSTGEGTDTQYF.

This clonotype came up a few times. The chain joins TRBV19 to TRBJ2-1; D may be TRBD2 (6 bases). Trimming removed 3 bases from V and 8 bases from J, with 17 bases in between. The CDR3 length is 15 residues. Germline lookup yields CDR1 LNHDA and CDR2 SQIVND (reference sequence). This CDR3 is CASSILGGFGDEQFF. In DNA form, the CDR3 reads TGTGCCAGTAGTATTTTAGGAGGGTTCGGCGATGAGCAGTTCTTC.

This clonotype was observed at least ten times. The rearrangement links TRBV5-4 to TRBJ1-2; D perhaps matches TRBD1 (5 bases). The V end was cut by 4 bases, the J end by 0 bases, with 19 bases between. From germline, CDR1 is SGHNT and CDR2 YYREEE (reference sequence). The CDR3 is made up of 17 amino acids. The CDR3 spells CASSPDSIPGANYGYTF. CDR3 DNA: TGTGCCAGCAGCCCAGACAGTATTCCCGGTGCTAACTATGGCTACACCTTC.

The gene calls are TRBV4-1 and TRBJ2-3; D is unresolved. The CDR3 runs 15 residues. Germline values: CDR1 MGHRA, CDR2 YSYEKL. V was cut by 3 bases and J by 0 bases, with 10 bases left in between. In DNA, the CDR3 is TGCGCCAGCAGCCAGCGTCATCCAAGCACAGATACGCAGTATTTT. It specifies CASSQRHPSTDTQYF.